This section outlines one T cell receptor (beta chain) sequence together with its context. V dropped 3 bases and J dropped 4 bases, with 12 bases sitting between them. The CDR3 runs to 14 residues. Germline V gene data show CDR1 as MNHEY and CDR2 as SMNVEV (reference sequence). This sample is part of a study of blood T cell repertoires in COVID-19. About the research overall: The study drew acute and convalescent COVID-19 samples from the United States, Italy and Spain. In each case, the material was cDNA or gDNA derived from T cells, B-cell-depleted T cells, or PBMCs.

In the study's own analysis: Amplification with reference gene primers provided the estimates of nucleated cell counts. Sequencing used immunoSEQ multiplex PCR; TCRdb keeps in-frame clones, though not all of them. V and J calls and clone size are given by that table; D and trimming were obtained from the DNA. The sample includes around 100,000 clones, over 70% of them seen just once. The origin of this receptor is a man aged 45-65 years with acute or convalescent COVID-19. Sequences were obtained from peripheral blood. This sequence joins TRBV27 and TRBJ1-2, with D possibly being TRBD1 (6 bases). In DNA, the CDR3 is TGTGCCAGCAGTTTTGCGGGGGCTGGCTATGGCTACACCTTC. Protein product: CASSFAGAGYGYTF.